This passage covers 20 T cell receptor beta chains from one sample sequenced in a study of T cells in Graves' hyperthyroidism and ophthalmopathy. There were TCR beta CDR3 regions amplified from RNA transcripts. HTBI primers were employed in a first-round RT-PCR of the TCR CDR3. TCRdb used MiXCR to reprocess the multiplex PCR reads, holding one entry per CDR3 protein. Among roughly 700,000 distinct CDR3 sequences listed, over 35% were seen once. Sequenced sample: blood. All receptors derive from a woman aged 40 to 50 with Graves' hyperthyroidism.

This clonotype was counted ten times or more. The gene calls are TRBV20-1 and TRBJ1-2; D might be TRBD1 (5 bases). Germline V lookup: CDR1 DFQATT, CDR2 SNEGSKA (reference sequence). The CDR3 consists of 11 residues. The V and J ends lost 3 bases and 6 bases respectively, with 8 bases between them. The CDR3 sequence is CSASRGDGYTF. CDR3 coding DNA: TGCAGTGCTAGTCGAGGGGATGGCTACACCTTC.

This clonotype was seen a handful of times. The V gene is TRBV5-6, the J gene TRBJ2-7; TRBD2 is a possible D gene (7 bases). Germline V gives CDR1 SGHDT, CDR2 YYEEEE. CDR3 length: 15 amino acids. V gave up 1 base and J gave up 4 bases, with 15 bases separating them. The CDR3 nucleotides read TGTGCCAGCAGCTTGCCGCGGGGGCTGGGGTACGAGCAGTACTTC. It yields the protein CASSLPRGLGYEQYF.

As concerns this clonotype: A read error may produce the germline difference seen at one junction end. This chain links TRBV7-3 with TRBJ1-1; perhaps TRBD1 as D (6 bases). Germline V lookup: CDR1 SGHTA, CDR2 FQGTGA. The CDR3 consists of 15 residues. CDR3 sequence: CASSRTVQGRNGAFF. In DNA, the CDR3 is TGCGCCAGCAGCCGAACAGTGCAGGGGAGAAATGGGGCTTTCTTT.

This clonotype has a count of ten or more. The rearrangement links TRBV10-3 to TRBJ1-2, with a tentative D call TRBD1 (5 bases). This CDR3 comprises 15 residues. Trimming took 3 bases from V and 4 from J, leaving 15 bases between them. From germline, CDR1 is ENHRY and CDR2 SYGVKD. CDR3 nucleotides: TGTGCCATCAGTGATAAAGACAGCAGCGGCTATGGCTACACCTTC. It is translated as CAISDKDSSGYGYTF.

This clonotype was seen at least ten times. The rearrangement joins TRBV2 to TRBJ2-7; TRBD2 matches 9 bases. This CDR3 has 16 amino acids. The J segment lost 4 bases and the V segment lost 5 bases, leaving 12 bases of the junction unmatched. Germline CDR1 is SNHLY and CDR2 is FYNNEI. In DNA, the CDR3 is TGTGCCAGCAGTACTCAGGGACTAGCCTACAATTACGAGCAGTACTTC. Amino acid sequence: CASSTQGLAYNYEQYF.

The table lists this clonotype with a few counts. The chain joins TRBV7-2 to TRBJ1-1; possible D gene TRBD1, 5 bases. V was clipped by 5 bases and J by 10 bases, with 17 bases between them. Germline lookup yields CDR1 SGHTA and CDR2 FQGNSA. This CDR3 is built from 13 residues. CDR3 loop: CASSQTEPNSAFF. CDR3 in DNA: TGTGCCAGCAGCCAGACAGAACCGAATTCAGCTTTCTTT. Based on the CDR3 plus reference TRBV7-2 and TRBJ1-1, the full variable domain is GAGVSQSPSNKVTEKGKDVELRCDPISGHTALYWYRQSLGQGLEFLIYFQGNSAPDKSGLPSDRFSAERTGGSVSTLTIQRTQQEDSAVYLCASSQTEPNSAFFGQGTRLTVV.

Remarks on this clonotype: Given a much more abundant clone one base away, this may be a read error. The DNA for the CDR3 is TGCGCCAGCAGCTCGGCCAGGACGACGGGCCAGTACTTC. Translation gives CASSSARTTGQYF. This sequence joins TRBV5-1 and TRBJ2-5; D gene unclear. V was shortened by 3 bases and J by 10 bases, with 16 bases between the two germline ends. The CDR3 runs to 13 residues. Looked up from germline, CDR1 is SGHRS and CDR2 is YFSETQ.

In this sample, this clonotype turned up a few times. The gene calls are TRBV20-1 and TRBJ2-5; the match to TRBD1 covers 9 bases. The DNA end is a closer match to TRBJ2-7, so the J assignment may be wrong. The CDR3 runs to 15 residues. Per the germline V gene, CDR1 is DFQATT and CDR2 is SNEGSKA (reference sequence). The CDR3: CSARGRDRDFYEQYF. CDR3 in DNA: TGCAGTGCTAGGGGCCGGGACAGGGATTTCTACGAGCAGTACTTC.

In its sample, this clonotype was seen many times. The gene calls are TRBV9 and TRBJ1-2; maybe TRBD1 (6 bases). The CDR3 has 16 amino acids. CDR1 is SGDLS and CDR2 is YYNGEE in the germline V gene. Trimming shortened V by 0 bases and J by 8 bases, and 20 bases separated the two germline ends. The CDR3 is CASSVGQGPRVIGYTF. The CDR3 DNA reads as TGTGCCAGCAGCGTAGGGCAGGGGCCTCGGGTTATCGGCTACACCTTC.

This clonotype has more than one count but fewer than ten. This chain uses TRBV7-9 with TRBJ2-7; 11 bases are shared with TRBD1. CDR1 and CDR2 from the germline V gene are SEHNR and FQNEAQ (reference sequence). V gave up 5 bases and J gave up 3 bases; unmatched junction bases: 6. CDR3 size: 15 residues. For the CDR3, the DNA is TGTGCCAGCAGCCTACCGGGACAGGGGGGCTACGAGCAGTACTTC. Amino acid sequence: CASSLPGQGGYEQYF. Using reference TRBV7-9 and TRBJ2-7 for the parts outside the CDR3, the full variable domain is DTGVSQNPRHKITKRGQNVTFRCDPISEHNRLYWYRQTLGQGPEFLTYFQNEAQLEKSRLLSDRFSAERPKGSFSTLEIQRTEQGDSAMYLCASSLPGQGGYEQYFGPGTRLTVT.

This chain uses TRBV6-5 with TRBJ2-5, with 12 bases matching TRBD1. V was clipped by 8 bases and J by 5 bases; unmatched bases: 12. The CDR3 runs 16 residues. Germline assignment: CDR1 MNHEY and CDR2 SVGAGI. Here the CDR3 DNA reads TGTGCCAGCTGGGAACCGGGACAGGGGGCTTACGAGACCCAGTACTTC. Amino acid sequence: CASWEPGQGAYETQYF.

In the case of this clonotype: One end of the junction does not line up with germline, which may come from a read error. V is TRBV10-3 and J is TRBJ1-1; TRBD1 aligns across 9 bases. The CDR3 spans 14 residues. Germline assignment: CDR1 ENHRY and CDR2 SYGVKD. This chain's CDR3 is CASSYDGQGIEAFF. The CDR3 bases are TGTGCCAGCAGTTACGATGGACAGGGGATTGAAGCTTTCTTT.

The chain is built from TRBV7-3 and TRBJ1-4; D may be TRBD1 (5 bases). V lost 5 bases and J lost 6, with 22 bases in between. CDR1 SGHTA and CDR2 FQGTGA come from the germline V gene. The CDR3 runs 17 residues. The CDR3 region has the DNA TGTGCCAGCAGCCCAGGGTCGAGCGGCGGGGTATATGAAAAACTGTTTTTT. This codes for CASSPGSSGGVYEKLFF.

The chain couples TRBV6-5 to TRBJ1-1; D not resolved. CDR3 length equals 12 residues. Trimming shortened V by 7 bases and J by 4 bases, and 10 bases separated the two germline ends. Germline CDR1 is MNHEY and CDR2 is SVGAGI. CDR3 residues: CASTRAGTEAFF. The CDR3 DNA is TGTGCCAGCACCCGGGCGGGCACTGAAGCTTTCTTT.

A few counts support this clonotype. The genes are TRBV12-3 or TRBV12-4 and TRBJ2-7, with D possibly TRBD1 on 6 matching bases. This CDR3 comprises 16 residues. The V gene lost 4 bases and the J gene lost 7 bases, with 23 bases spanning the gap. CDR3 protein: CASSYSTGDIPGEQYF. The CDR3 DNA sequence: TGTGCCAGCAGTTACTCGACCGGGGACATTCCTGGGGAGCAGTACTTC.

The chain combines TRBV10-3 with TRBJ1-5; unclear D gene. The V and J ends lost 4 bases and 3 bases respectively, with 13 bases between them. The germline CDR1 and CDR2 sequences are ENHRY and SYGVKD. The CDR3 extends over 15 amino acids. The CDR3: CAISARGSDNQPQHF. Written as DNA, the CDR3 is TGTGCCATCAGTGCTAGAGGATCTGACAATCAGCCCCAGCATTTT.

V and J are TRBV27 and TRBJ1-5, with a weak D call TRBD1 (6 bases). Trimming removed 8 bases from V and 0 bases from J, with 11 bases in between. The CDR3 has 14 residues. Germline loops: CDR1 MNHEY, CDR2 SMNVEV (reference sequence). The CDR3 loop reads CASWGQGSNQPQHF. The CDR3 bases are TGTGCCAGCTGGGGGCAGGGTAGCAATCAGCCCCAGCATTTT.

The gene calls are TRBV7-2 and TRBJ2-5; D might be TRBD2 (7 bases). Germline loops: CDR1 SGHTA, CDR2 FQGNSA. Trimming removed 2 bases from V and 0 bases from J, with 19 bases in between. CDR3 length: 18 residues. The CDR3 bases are TGTGCCAGCAGCTTATGGGGGAGGGGGGGGGCCGACCAAGAGACCCAGTACTTC. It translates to CASSLWGRGGADQETQYF.

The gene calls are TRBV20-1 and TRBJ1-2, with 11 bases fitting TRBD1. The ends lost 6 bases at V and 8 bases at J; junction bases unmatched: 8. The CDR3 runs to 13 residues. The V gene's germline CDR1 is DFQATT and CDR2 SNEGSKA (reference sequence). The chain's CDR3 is CSAFGQGARGYTF. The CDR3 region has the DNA TGCAGTGCCTTCGGACAGGGGGCGCGCGGCTACACCTTC.

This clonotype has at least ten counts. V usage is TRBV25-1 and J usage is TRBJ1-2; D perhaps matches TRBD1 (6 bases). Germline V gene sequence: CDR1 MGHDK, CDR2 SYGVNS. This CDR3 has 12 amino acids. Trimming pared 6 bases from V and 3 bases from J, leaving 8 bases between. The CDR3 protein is CASSRTDYGYTF. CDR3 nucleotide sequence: TGTGCCAGCAGCCGGACAGACTATGGCTACACCTTC.